The rows below give T cell receptor beta chains drawn from one sample of a study of blood T cell repertoires in COVID-19. Clones were read by immunoSEQ multiplex PCR, and TCRdb kept only the in-frame ones, dropping some. The table has about 150,000 clones, roughly three quarters seen once. The sample comprised peripheral blood. These receptors originate from a man in his sixties with acute or convalescent COVID-19. CDR3s include the opening cysteine and the closing phenylalanine or tryptophan. A D gene is named only where the DNA matches it firmly. Clone size is shown for a subset of rows, as once, few, many or a class of expanded clone.

j_call clone_size d_call v_call cdr3_aa cdr3_nt
TRBJ2-3 once TRBD2 TRBV24-1 CATSISGSGTDTQYF TGTGCCACCTCCATTAGCGGGAGTGGCACAGATACGCAGTATTTT
TRBJ1-2 few TRBD1 TRBV27 CASSFLSGQGGGYTF TGTGCCAGCAGTTTCCTAAGTGGGCAGGGGGGCGGCTACACCTTC
TRBJ2-1 NA TRBD1 TRBV29-1 CSVERRRTGGRGYNEQFF TGCAGCGTTGAACGTAGGAGGACAGGGGGCCGGGGTTACAATGAGCAGTTCTTC
TRBJ1-4 NA NA TRBV12-3/TRBV12-4 CASSRNIREKLFF TGTGCCAGCAGTAGAAATATACGGGAAAAACTGTTTTTT
TRBJ1-4 NA NA TRBV6-5 CASSPRRWDEKLFF TGTGCCAGCAGTCCTCGGAGGTGGGATGAAAAACTGTTTTTT
TRBJ2-1 NA TRBD2 TRBV25-1 CASSGPGTSFQQFF TGTGCCAGCAGTGGCCCCGGGACTAGCTTTCAGCAGTTCTTC
TRBJ2-7 NA TRBD2 TRBV7-2 CASSGRALSSEQYF TGTGCCAGCAGCGGGAGGGCCCTTTCCTCCGAGCAGTACTTC
TRBJ2-2 NA NA TRBV11-2 CASSFSGTGELFF TGTGCCAGCAGCTTTAGCGGCACCGGGGAGCTGTTTTTT
TRBJ1-5 NA NA TRBV28 CASSIAGVSNQPQHF TGTGCCAGCAGTATTGCAGGGGTAAGCAATCAGCCCCAGCATTTT
TRBJ2-7 once TRBD2 TRBV3-1/TRBV3-2 CASSKGTSVGEQYF TGTGCCAGCAGCAAGGGGACTAGCGTAGGCGAGCAGTACTTC
TRBJ1-5 NA TRBD1 TRBV4-2 CASSQDRGPQPQHF TGTGCCAGCAGCCAAGACAGGGGGCCTCAGCCCCAGCATTTT
TRBJ2-5 NA NA TRBV19 CASSIQGIGTQYF TGTGCCAGTAGTATACAGGGGATTGGGACCCAGTACTTC
TRBJ1-2 NA NA TRBV16 CASSLGGTGLIDGYTF TGTGCCAGCAGCCTTGGCGGAACAGGACTAATAGATGGCTACACCTTC
TRBJ2-7 NA TRBD1 TRBV6-2/TRBV6-3 CASSQRTGATIVTYEQYF TGTGCCAGCAGCCAGCGGACAGGGGCCACCATCGTAACCTACGAGCAGTACTTC
TRBJ2-1 NA TRBD2 TRBV3-1/TRBV3-2 CASSKGTRGNEQFF TGTGCCAGCAGCAAAGGGACTAGGGGCAATGAGCAGTTCTTC